This T cell receptor beta chain came from a study of T-cell memory formation after mild COVID-19. V shed 10 bases and J shed 4 bases, with 16 bases lying between them. Germline V CDR1 and CDR2: SEHNR, FQNEAQ (reference sequence). The CDR3 sequence is 13 residues long. TCRdb analysed the 5' RACE reads with MiXCR anew, one entry per CDR3 protein. Of around 200,000 distinct CDR3 sequences in the sample, approximately 30% were seen once. The chain is built from TRBV7-9 and TRBJ1-2; tentatively, D is TRBD1 (5 bases). Source material: PBMCs or a T cell subset sorted from them (not recorded which). The clonotype comes from an adult woman who had mild COVID-19 (a few samples of this study predate the infection). Cell type and time point are not known. The CDR3 nucleotides read TGTGCCACCACCGGGACGGCAACCTATGGCTACACCTTC. Translated, it gives CATTGTATYGYTF.